The clone carrying this T cell receptor (beta chain) was counted at least ten times. The entry originates in a study of blood T cell repertoires in COVID-19. The table came from immunoSEQ multiplex PCR; TCRdb's copy has only in-frame clones and leaves some out. The table has about 400,000 clones, around nine tenths seen once. Enrolled through a virtual design, the participants were between about 18 and 100 years of age and came from roughly 22 US areas. Participants' reported clinical history set cohort assignment. V was trimmed by 5 bases and J by 0 bases, leaving 13 bases between them. The CDR3 extends over 15 amino acids. Germline values: CDR1 MNHEY, CDR2 SVGAGI.

This TCR was recovered from a woman between 18 and 29 years old with acute COVID-19. Sequences were obtained from PBMCs or T cells enriched from blood (not recorded which). The genes are TRBV6-5 and TRBJ1-2, with D unresolved. In DNA form, the CDR3 reads TGTGCCAGCAGTCTAGGCGGTCCTTCTAACTATGGCTACACCTTC. Protein: CASSLGGPSNYGYTF.